Sequencing of this T cell receptor (beta chain) was carried out in a study of monozygotic twins with inflammatory bowel disease. cDNA was made in eight separate reactions per sample. Reprocessing the 5' RACE reads, TCRdb reports a single entry for every CDR3 protein and omits DNA. The specimen's table records approximately 390,000 distinct CDR3 sequences. The CDR3 consists of 11 residues. CDR1 DFQATT and CDR2 SNEGSKA come from the germline V gene (reference sequence). The source of this sequence is a human donor with ulcerative colitis or Crohn's disease, or a healthy co-twin of an affected twin (not recorded which). This chain joins TRBV20-1 and TRBJ2-5. The specimen was blood. The CDR3 spells CSAWGQETQYF.